These T cell receptor beta chains were read from a single sample in a study of blood T cell repertoires in COVID-19. The assay was immunoSEQ multiplex PCR, and TCRdb's table has in-frame clones only and misses some. The sample shows around 100,000 clones, approximately 89% of them seen only once. Sequencing input: peripheral blood. Receptors originate from a man older than 75 with acute or convalescent COVID-19. The CDR3 runs from the conserved cysteine through the conserved F or W. The order of the fields is J gene, clone size, V gene, CDR3 protein. Rows give clone size only sometimes, using once, few, many, or a class for an expanded clone.

>TRBJ1-6|NA|TRBV19
CASYDRGTNSPLHF
>TRBJ1-2|NA|TRBV7-2
CASSLPGQISRGYTF
>TRBJ1-3|NA|TRBV13
CASSSLGSGNTIYF
>TRBJ1-6|NA|TRBV19
CASSIRDNNSPLHF
>TRBJ1-4|NA|TRBV7-9
CASSRAQGFGEKLFF
>TRBJ2-7|NA|TRBV18
CASSLGTGGIYEQYF
>TRBJ2-1|once|TRBV10-2
CASSEGAGGPYEQFF
>TRBJ1-3|NA|TRBV10-3
CAISGSGNTIYF
>TRBJ1-2|NA|TRBV9
CASSQGQNYGYTF
>TRBJ1-1|NA|TRBV7-2
CASSFTGFGMNTEAFF
>TRBJ1-4|NA|TRBV6-1
CASSEVKRQGTNEKLFF
>TRBJ2-5|NA|TRBV3-1/TRBV3-2
CASSQEGGGRETQYF
>TRBJ1-1|NA|TRBV10-3
CAISPDRLEAFF
>TRBJ1-2|NA|TRBV14
CASSQEAHDRGYGYTF
>TRBJ2-1|NA|TRBV5-1
CASSLWGGVPSMDEQFF